The source of this T cell receptor (beta chain) is a study of T-cell reconstitution after alpha-beta-depleted transplantation in children. The CDR3 totals 15 residues. Trimming took off 0 bases at V and 4 bases at J, with 16 bases between the two ends. The V gene's germline CDR1 is DFQATT and CDR2 SNEGSKA (reference sequence). Unique molecular identifiers were used in preparing the TCRbeta library. TCRdb reprocessed the PCR reads with MiXCR, giving one entry per CDR3 protein. The top ten clones hold approximately 38% of a sample with fewer than 450,000 distinct CDR3 sequences, 15% to 20% of them seen once.

This TCR was sampled from a male patient aged 2-9 years who had a stem cell transplant for acute lymphoblastic leukemia, so the T cells may come from the graft donor. This material consisted of PBMCs, mostly from graft donor cells, taken 360 days after TCRalphabeta/CD19-depleted stem cell transplant. J is TRBJ2-7 and V is TRBV20-1, with D unresolved. The CDR3 sequence: CSARDRNVPFYEQYF. The CDR3 nucleotides read TGCAGTGCTAGAGATCGGAACGTCCCCTTTTACGAGCAGTACTTC.